This is a list of T cell receptor beta chains from one sample in a study of identical twins. A single record per CDR3 protein comes from TCRdb applying MiXCR to the 5' RACE reads. Of approximately 220,000 distinct CDR3 sequences listed, approximately 8.3% are singletons. These records were also assigned to another study, of yellow fever vaccine responses in identical twins.

The sample comprised memory (CD45RO+) T cells sorted from blood. The receptors here all came from a young woman in good health. Both conserved end residues are part of each CDR3. D genes are given only for firm matches.

j_call	v_call	d_call	cdr3_aa
TRBJ2-3	TRBV4-2	TRBD1	CASSQEGTGEDTQYF
TRBJ2-4	TRBV19	-	CASSVGGMAKNIQYF
TRBJ2-3	TRBV2	TRBD1	CASSPGQGLADTQYF
TRBJ1-3	TRBV5-5	-	CASTTARTDTIYF
TRBJ2-3	TRBV2	TRBD2	CASSGREGSTDTQYF
TRBJ1-5	TRBV19	-	CASSMYGVGNQPQHF
TRBJ2-3	TRBV6-1	TRBD1	CASSGGQGYADTQYF
TRBJ2-7	TRBV19	TRBD1	CASSGRDREYEQYF
TRBJ2-2	TRBV5-1	-	CASFGSGVIGELFF
TRBJ1-1	TRBV5-6	TRBD1	CASSPGTGWNTEAFF
TRBJ1-1	TRBV19	TRBD1	CASSMDRATEAFF
TRBJ2-6	TRBV2	-	CASSAPVNVLTF
TRBJ2-5	TRBV15	TRBD1	CATSQPGQGEETQYF
TRBJ1-1	TRBV20-1	-	CSAPGPSRLEAFF
TRBJ2-2	TRBV29-1	-	CSVELRRTTNTGELFF
TRBJ2-2	TRBV7-9	TRBD1	CASSLAPGQTISRELFF
TRBJ2-2	TRBV5-1	TRBD2	CASSFSLAGGESTGELFF
TRBJ1-5	TRBV28	TRBD1	CASDRGYSNQPQHF
TRBJ1-6	TRBV20-1	-	CSARNPTGDSPLHF
TRBJ2-1	TRBV29-1	-	CSVPRPGSLYNEQFF
TRBJ2-1	TRBV7-8	TRBD2	CASSLVAQLAFNEQFF
TRBJ2-7	TRBV5-1	-	CASSLDTGMGEQYF
TRBJ1-6	TRBV7-9	-	CASSIPNSPLHF
TRBJ2-7	TRBV12-3/TRBV12-4	TRBD1	CASTPDRVGEQYF
TRBJ1-2	TRBV29-1	TRBD1	CSVAIRQGNGYTF
TRBJ1-1	TRBV29-1	-	CSVETLADTEAFF
TRBJ2-1	TRBV5-1	TRBD1	CASSFVTGGNYNEQFF
TRBJ2-2	TRBV5-6	TRBD2	CASSLREEDTGELFF
TRBJ1-4	TRBV4-3	TRBD1	CASSQGQGEGNEKLFF